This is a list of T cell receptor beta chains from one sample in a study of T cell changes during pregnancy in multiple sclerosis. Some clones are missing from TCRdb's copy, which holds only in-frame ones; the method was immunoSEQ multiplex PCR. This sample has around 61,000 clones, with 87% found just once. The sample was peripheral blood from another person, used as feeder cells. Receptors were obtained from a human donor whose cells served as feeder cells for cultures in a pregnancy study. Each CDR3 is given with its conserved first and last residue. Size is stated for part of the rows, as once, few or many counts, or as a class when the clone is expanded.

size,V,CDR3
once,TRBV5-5,CASSLDTVQPQHF
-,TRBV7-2,CASSVRGNQPQHF
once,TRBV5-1,CASSLVGSGISYEQYF
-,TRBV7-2,CASSVLNQPQHF
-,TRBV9,CASSVIAGTDTQYF
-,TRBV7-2,CASRRTGVRHYEQYF
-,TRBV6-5,CASSFQDTGELFF
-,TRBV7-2,CASSLGHYTDTQYF
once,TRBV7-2,CASSSRGSGVTDTQYF
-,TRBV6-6,CASSQQGYEQYF
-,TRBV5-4,CASSVYPNTEFF
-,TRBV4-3,CASSQDRGLGDGELFF
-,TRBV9,CASSVVSGSPNEQFF
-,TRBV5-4,CASSTEGEQYF
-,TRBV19,CATRRTGTYEQYF
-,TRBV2,CASSDGRNQETQYF
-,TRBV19,CASSIQGGYSGNTIYF